This T cell receptor (beta chain) was observed in a study of radiation and T cells in renal cell carcinoma. The repertoire was sequenced with immunoSEQ multiplex PCR; TCRdb's copy has only in-frame clones and lacks some. The top ten clones hold roughly 5% of a sample with 100,000 to 150,000 clones, about 81% of them seen once. Broader study findings: In blood, top tumor clones expanded by 2 weeks, shrinking by 4.

Germline lookup yields CDR1 SGDLS and CDR2 YYNGEE. V was shortened by 3 bases and J by 6 bases, with 20 bases between the two germline ends. CDR3 length equals 16 residues. Time point defined: blood 2 weeks post-SBRT. Treatment specified: 15 Gy SBRT to primary tumor, nephrectomy 4 weeks later. This renal cell carcinoma was of the clear cell type. Remarks on this clone: The antigen is not known.

The sequences come from blood, collected from a patient whose treatment included radiotherapy and nephrectomy. The TCR comes from a man between 50 and 59 years old with renal cell carcinoma. The V and J genes are TRBV9 and TRBJ2-3, with D uncertain. The CDR3 nucleotides read TGTGCCAGCAGCGGGCGATACAACGACCCCCTGGATACGCAGTATTTT. Amino acid sequence: CASSGRYNDPLDTQYF. Full variable domain (missing parts from reference TRBV9 and TRBJ2-3): DSGVTQTPKHLITATGQRVTLRCSPRSGDLSVYWYQQSLDQGLQFLIQYYNGEERAKGNILERFSAQQFPDLHSELNLSSLELGDSALYFCASSGRYNDPLDTQYFGPGTRLTVL.